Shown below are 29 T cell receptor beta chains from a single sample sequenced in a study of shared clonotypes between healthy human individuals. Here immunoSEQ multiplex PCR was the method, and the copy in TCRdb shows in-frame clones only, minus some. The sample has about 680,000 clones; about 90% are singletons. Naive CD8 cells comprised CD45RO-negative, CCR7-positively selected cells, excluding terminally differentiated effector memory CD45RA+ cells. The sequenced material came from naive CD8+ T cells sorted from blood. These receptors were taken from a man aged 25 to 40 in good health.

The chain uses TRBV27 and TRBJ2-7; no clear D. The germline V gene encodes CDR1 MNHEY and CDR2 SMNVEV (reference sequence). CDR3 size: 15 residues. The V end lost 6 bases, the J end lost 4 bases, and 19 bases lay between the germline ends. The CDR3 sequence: CASSTFDAGRYEQYF. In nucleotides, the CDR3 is TGTGCCAGCAGCACATTCGATGCCGGAAGGTACGAGCAGTACTTC.

CDR3 region: CASSPHWTNEKLFF. The CDR3 DNA follows: TGTGCCAGCTCACCCCACTGGACTAATGAAAAACTGTTTTTT. The chain combines TRBV18 with TRBJ1-4; D unclear. Germline values: CDR1 KGHSH, CDR2 LQKENI. The CDR3 covers 14 residues. V was cut by 3 bases and J by 2 bases, with 7 bases left in between. Supplemented by reference TRBV18 and TRBJ1-4, the full variable domain reads NAGVMQNPRHLVRRRGQEARLRCSPMKGHSHVYWYRQLPEEGLKFMVYLQKENIIDESGMPKERFSAEFPKEGPSILRIQQVVRGDSAAYFCASSPHWTNEKLFFGSGTQLSVL.

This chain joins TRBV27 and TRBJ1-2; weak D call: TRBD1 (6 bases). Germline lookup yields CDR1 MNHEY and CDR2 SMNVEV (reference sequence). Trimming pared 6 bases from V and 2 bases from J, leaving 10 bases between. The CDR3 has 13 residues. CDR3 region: CASRFRGNYGYTF. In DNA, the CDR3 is TGTGCCAGCAGGTTCAGGGGAAACTATGGCTACACCTTC.

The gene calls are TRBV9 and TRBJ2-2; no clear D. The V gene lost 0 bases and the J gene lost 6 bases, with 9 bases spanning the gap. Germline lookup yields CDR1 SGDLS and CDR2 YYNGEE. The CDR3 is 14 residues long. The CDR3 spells CASSVATTAGELFF. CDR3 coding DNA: TGTGCCAGCAGCGTAGCTACGACTGCCGGGGAGCTGTTTTTT.

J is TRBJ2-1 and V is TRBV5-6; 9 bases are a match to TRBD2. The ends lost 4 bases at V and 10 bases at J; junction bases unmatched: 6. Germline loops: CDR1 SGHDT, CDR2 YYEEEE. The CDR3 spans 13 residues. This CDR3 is CASSPTSGREQFF. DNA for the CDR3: TGTGCCAGCAGCCCGACTAGCGGAAGAGAGCAGTTCTTC. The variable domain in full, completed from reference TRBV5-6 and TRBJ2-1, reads DAGVTQSPTHLIKTRGQQVTLRCSPKSGHDTVSWYQQALGQGPQFIFQYYEEEERQRGNFPDRFSGHQFPNYSSELNVNALLLGDSALYLCASSPTSGREQFFGPGTRLTVL.

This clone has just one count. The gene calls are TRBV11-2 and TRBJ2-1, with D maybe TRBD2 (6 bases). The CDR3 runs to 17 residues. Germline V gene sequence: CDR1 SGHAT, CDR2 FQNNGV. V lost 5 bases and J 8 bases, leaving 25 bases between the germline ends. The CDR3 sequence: CASSTPWGETPGDEQFF. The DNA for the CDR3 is TGTGCCAGCAGCACTCCCTGGGGGGAAACCCCGGGGGATGAGCAGTTCTTC. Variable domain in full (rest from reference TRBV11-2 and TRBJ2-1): EAGVAQSPRYKIIEKRQSVAFWCNPISGHATLYWYQQILGQGPKLLIQFQNNGVVDDSQLPKDRFSAERLKGVDSTLKIQPAKLEDSAVYLCASSTPWGETPGDEQFFGPGTRLTVL.

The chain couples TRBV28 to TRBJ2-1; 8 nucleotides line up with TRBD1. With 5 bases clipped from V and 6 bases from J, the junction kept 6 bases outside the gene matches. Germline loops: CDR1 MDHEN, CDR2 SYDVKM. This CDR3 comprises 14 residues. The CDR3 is CASSRGTGVNEQFF. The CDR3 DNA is TGTGCCAGCAGTCGGGGGACAGGAGTCAATGAGCAGTTCTTC.

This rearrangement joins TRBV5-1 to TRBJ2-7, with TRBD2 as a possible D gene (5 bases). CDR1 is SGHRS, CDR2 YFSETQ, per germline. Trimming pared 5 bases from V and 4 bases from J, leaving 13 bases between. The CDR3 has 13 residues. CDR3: CASREVREYEQYF. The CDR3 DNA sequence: TGCGCCAGCAGGGAGGTACGAGAATACGAGCAGTACTTC.

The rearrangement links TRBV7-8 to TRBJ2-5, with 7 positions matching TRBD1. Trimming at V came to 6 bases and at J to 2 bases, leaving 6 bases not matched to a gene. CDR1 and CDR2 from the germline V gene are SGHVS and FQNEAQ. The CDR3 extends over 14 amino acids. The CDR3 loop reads CASRWTGGQETQYF. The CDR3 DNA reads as TGTGCCAGCAGATGGACAGGAGGTCAAGAGACCCAGTACTTC.

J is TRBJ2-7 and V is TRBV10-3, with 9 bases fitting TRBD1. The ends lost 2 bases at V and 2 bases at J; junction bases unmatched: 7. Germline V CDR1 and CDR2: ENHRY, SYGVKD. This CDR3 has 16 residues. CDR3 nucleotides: TGTGCCATCAGTGAGGACAGGGGGGAGTCCACCTACGAGCAGTACTTC. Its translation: CAISEDRGESTYEQYF.

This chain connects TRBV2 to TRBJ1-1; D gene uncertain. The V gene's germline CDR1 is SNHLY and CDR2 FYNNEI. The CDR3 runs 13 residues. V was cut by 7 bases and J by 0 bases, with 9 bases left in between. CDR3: CASNSGMNTEAFF. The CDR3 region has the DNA TGTGCCAGCAATTCAGGCATGAACACTGAAGCTTTCTTT.

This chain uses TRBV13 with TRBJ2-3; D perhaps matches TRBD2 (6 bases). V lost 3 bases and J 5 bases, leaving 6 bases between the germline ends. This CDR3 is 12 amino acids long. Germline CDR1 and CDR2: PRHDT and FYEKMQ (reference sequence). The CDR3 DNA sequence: TGTGCCAGCAGCTTGGGACTAGATACGCAGTATTTT. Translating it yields CASSLGLDTQYF.

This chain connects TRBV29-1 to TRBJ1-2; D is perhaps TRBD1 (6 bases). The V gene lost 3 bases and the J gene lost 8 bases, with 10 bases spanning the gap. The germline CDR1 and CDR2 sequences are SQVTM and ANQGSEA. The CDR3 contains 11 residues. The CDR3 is CSVETGYGYTF. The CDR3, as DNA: TGCAGCGTTGAGACAGGTTACGGCTACACCTTC. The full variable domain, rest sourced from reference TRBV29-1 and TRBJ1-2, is SAVISQKPSRDICQRGTSLTIQCQVDSQVTMMFWYRQQPGQSLTLIATANQGSEATYESGFVIDKFPISRPNLTFSTLTVSNMSPEDSSIYLCSVETGYGYTFGSGTRLTVV.

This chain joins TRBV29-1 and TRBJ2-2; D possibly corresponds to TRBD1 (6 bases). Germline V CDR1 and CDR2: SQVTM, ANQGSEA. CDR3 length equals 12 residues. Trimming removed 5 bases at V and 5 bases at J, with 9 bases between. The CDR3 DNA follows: TGCAGCGTTTACAGGGTGACCGGGGAGCTGTTTTTT. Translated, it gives CSVYRVTGELFF.

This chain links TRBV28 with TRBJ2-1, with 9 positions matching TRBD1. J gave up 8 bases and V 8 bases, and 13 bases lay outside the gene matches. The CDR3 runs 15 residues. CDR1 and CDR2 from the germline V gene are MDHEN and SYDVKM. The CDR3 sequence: CASLVPGDRVDEQFF. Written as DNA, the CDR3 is TGTGCCAGCCTAGTACCCGGGGACAGGGTGGATGAGCAGTTCTTC.

Here the CDR3 reads CASSSSGTSDTQYF. CDR3 nucleotides: TGTGCCAGCAGCTCCTCCGGGACCTCAGATACGCAGTATTTT. The chain has TRBV9 and TRBJ2-3; perhaps D is TRBD1 or TRBD2 (5 bases each). The V gene's germline CDR1 is SGDLS and CDR2 YYNGEE. CDR3 size: 14 residues. The V gene lost 4 bases and the J gene lost 4 bases, with 13 bases spanning the gap.

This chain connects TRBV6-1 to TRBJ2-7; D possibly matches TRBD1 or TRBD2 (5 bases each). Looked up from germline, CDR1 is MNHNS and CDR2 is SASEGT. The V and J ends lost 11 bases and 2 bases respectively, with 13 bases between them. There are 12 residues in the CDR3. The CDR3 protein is CAGRDGTYEQYF. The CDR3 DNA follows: TGTGCCGGCCGGGACGGAACCTACGAGCAGTACTTC.

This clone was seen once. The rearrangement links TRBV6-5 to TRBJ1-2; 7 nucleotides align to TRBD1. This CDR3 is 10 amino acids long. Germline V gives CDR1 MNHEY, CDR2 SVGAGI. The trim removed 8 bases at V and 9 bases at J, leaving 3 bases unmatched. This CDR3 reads CASGDSSYTF. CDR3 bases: TGTGCCAGCGGGGACAGCAGCTACACCTTC.

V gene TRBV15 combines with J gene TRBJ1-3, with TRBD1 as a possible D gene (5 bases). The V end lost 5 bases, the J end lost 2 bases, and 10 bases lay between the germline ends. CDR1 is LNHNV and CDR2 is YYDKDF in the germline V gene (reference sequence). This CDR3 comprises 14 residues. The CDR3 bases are TGTGCCACCAGCGGTGACAGTCCTGGAAACACCATATATTTT. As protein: CATSGDSPGNTIYF. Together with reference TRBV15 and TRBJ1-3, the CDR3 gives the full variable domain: DAMVIQNPRYQVTQFGKPVTLSCSQTLNHNVMYWYQQKSSQAPKLLFHYYDKDFNNEADTPDNFQSRRPNTSFCFLDIRSPGLGDTAMYLCATSGDSPGNTIYFGEGSWLTVV.

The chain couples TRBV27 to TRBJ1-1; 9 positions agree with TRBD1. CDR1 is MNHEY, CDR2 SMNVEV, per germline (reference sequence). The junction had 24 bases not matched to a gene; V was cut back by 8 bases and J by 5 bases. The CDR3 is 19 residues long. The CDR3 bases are TGTGCCAGCCTAACTTTAAGAACCGGGACAGGGAATTTCTTGACTGAAGCTTTCTTT. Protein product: CASLTLRTGTGNFLTEAFF.

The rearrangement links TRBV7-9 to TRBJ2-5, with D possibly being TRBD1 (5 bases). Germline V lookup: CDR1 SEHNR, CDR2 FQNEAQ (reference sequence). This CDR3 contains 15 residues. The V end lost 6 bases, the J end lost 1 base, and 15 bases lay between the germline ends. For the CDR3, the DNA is TGTGCCAGCAGTCCTCTCTTCACAGGCCAAGAGACCCAGTACTTC. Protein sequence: CASSPLFTGQETQYF.

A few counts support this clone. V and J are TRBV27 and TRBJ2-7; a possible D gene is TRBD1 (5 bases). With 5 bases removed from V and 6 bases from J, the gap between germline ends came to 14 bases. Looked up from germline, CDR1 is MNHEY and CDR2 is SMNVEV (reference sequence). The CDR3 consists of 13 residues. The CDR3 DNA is TGTGCCAGCAGTCTAGGGGAATCCAGCGAGCAGTACTTC. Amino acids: CASSLGESSEQYF.

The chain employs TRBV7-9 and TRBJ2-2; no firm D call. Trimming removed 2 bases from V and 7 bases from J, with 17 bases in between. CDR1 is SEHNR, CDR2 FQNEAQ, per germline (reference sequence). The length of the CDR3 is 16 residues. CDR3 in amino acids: CASSLRFGQAGGELFF. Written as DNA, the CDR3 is TGTGCCAGCAGCTTACGGTTCGGCCAGGCCGGCGGGGAGCTGTTTTTT.

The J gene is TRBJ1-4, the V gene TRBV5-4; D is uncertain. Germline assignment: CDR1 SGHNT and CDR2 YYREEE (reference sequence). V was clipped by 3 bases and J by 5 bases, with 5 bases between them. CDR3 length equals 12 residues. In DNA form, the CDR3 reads TGTGCCAGCAGCTCTAGGAATGAAAAACTGTTTTTT. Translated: CASSSRNEKLFF.

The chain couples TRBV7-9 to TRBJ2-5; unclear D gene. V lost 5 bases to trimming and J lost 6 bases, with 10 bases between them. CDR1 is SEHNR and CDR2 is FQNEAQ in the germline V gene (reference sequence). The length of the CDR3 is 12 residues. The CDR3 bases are TGTGCCAGCAGCCCACACGGACAGACCCAGTACTTC. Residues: CASSPHGQTQYF.

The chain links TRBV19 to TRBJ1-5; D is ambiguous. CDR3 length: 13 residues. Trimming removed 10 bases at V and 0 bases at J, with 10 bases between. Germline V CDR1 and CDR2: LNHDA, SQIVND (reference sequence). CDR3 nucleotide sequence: TGTGCCACCAGGAAATATAGCAATCAGCCCCAGCATTTT. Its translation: CATRKYSNQPQHF.

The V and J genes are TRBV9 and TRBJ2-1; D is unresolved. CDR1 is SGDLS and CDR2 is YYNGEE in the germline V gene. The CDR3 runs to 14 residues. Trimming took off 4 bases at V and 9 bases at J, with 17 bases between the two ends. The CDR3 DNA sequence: TGTGCCAGCAGCCTGGAGCCCCAGATAAGTGAGCAGTTCTTC. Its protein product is CASSLEPQISEQFF.

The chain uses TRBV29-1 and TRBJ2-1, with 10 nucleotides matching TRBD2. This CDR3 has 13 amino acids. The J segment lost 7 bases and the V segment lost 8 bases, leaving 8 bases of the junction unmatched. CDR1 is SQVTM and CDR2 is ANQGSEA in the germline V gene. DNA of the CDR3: TGCAGCTGGGGACTAGCGACCGCTAATGAGCAGTTCTTC. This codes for CSWGLATANEQFF.

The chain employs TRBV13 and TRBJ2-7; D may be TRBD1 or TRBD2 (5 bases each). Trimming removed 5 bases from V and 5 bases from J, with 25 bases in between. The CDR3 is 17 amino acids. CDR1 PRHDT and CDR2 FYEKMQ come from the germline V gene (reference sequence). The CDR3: CASSPPRGGRVVHEQYF. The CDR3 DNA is TGTGCCAGCAGCCCCCCCCGGGGTGGCAGGGTGGTCCACGAGCAGTACTTC.